This TCR beta chain was sequenced during a study of T cell responses to AZD1222 COVID-19 vaccine. General study findings and limits: In a largely white British group with more females than males, clonal diversity was possibly underestimated. Spike-specific TCR depth and breadth grew after two AZD1222 doses.

As to this clone: As yet, its antigen is unknown.

The data were produced by immunoSEQ multiplex PCR, yet TCRdb's version contains in-frame clones alone and is incomplete. Found here are fewer than 130,000 clones, roughly 90% of them singletons; the top ten hold approximately 1.3%. Deletions cut 5 bases from V and 6 bases from J, with 10 bases between. CDR1 and CDR2 (germline): SQVTM, ANQGSEA. The CDR3 sequence is 11 residues long. Sequencing was performed on peripheral blood, taken on day 0 of AZD1222 vaccination. The receptor comes from an adult in good health. V and J are TRBV29-1 and TRBJ1-2; TRBD1 is a possible D gene (6 bases). Written as DNA, the CDR3 is TGCAGCGTTCGGGGGGCGGATGGCTACACCTTC. Residues: CSVRGADGYTF. The full variable domain, in which reference TRBV29-1 and TRBJ1-2 provide the parts outside the CDR3, is SAVISQKPSRDICQRGTSLTIQCQVDSQVTMMFWYRQQPGQSLTLIATANQGSEATYESGFVIDKFPISRPNLTFSTLTVSNMSPEDSSIYLCSVRGADGYTFGSGTRLTVV.